This record concerns one TCR beta chain sequence. Sequenced by immunoSEQ multiplex PCR; TCRdb stores in-frame clones only, minus some. Altogether 79,000 or so clones are present, about 89% being singletons, with the ten largest covering 9.5% to 10%. This sample is drawn from a study of control samples from healthy donors and cancer patients. The sample taken for sequencing was PBMCs. This TCR was sampled from a woman aged 45-60 years with colorectal cancer.

This chain's CDR3 is CASSPPGGRETQYF. In DNA, the CDR3 is TGTGCCAGCAGCCCCCCGGGGGGTCGGGAGACCCAGTACTTC. This chain joins TRBV7-2 and TRBJ2-5, with 7 bases identical to TRBD2. The CDR3 consists of 14 residues. The V and J ends lost 5 bases and 5 bases, in that order; junction bases with no gene match: 8. Germline CDR1 and CDR2: SGHTA and FQGNSA.